These 24 T cell receptor beta chains came from one sample sequenced in a study of blood T cell repertoires in COVID-19. TCRdb keeps only in-frame clones here, not all; method: immunoSEQ multiplex PCR. The table records roughly 220,000 clones, about 86% of them present only once. Sequencing used PBMCs or T cells enriched from blood (not recorded which). The receptors here all came from a woman in her forties or fifties with acute COVID-19.

The V and J genes are TRBV3-1 (or the pseudogene TRBV3-2) and TRBJ1-3, with D tentatively TRBD1 (6 bases). Deletions cut 0 bases from V and 5 bases from J, with 11 bases between. Germline CDR1 is LGHDT and CDR2 is YNNKEL (reference sequence). CDR3 length: 15 amino acids. The CDR3 is CASSQDRGERNTIYF. The CDR3, as DNA: TGTGCCAGCAGCCAAGACAGGGGCGAGAGAAACACCATATATTTT.

The chain uses TRBV4-2 and TRBJ2-1; TRBD2 is a possible D gene (6 bases). The CDR3 spans 16 residues. Per germline, CDR1 LGHNA and CDR2 YNFKEQ. The V end was cut by 0 bases, the J end by 6 bases, with 15 bases between. The CDR3 protein is CASSQDREAPGNEQFF. Written as DNA, the CDR3 is TGTGCCAGCAGCCAAGATAGGGAGGCCCCCGGCAATGAGCAGTTCTTC.

This clone was observed a single time. This rearrangement joins TRBV7-8 to TRBJ1-5, with D maybe TRBD1 (5 bases). Germline loops: CDR1 SGHVS, CDR2 FQNEAQ. The V gene lost 5 bases and the J gene lost 0 bases, with 14 bases spanning the gap. The CDR3 runs to 16 residues. CDR3 amino acids: CASSQRTPNSNQPQHF. Written as DNA, the CDR3 is TGTGCCAGCAGCCAAAGGACACCGAATAGCAATCAGCCCCAGCATTTT.

This clone was found once. The rearrangement links TRBV18 to TRBJ1-1; D possibly corresponds to TRBD1 (6 bases). This CDR3 has 15 residues. CDR1 and CDR2 from the germline V gene are KGHSH and LQKENI. V lost 2 bases to trimming and J lost 1 base, with 11 bases between them. CDR3 region: CASSPRRGANTEAFF. Written as DNA, the CDR3 is TGTGCCAGCTCACCAAGGCGGGGGGCGAACACTGAAGCTTTCTTT.

The chain links TRBV9 to TRBJ2-7, with D tentatively TRBD2 (6 bases). The CDR3 extends over 15 amino acids. Per the germline V gene, CDR1 is SGDLS and CDR2 is YYNGEE. Trimming stripped 0 bases from V and 5 bases from J, with 15 bases between. CDR3 loop: CASSVVPGGSHEQYF. In DNA, the CDR3 is TGTGCCAGCAGCGTAGTACCCGGGGGATCCCACGAGCAGTACTTC.

This clone was observed once. The chain recombines TRBV20-1 with TRBJ2-5; TRBD1 agrees at 7 bases. Germline loops: CDR1 DFQATT, CDR2 SNEGSKA (reference sequence). This CDR3 spans 10 amino acids. Losses at the gene ends were 5 bases for V and 13 bases for J; bases not matched to a gene: 7. The CDR3 sequence is CSAAQGQLYF. The CDR3, as DNA: TGCAGTGCTGCCCAGGGACAGCTGTACTTC.

V and J are TRBV29-1 and TRBJ2-7, with 10 bases lining up with TRBD1. CDR3 length: 13 residues. The germline gives CDR1 SQVTM, CDR2 ANQGSEA. V lost 7 bases, J lost 3 bases, and 6 bases stayed unmatched. CDR3 sequence reads: CSARGQGNYEQYF. Written as DNA, the CDR3 is TGCAGCGCTAGGGGACAGGGGAACTACGAGCAGTACTTC.

The V gene is TRBV5-1, the J gene TRBJ2-1; TRBD2 matches 10 bases. Germline assignment: CDR1 SGHRS and CDR2 YFSETQ. V dropped 0 bases and J dropped 6; count of bases not matched to a gene: 3. The CDR3 is made up of 15 amino acids. Here the CDR3 DNA reads TGCGCCAGCAGCTTGGAGCTAGCGGGGGCCAATGAGCAGTTCTTC. Translation gives CASSLELAGANEQFF.

The rearrangement uses TRBV5-4 and TRBJ2-6; TRBD2 might be the D (5 bases). Trimming shortened V by 2 bases and J by 2 bases, and 11 bases separated the two germline ends. Germline CDR1 is SGHNT and CDR2 is YYREEE (reference sequence). This CDR3 comprises 16 residues. The CDR3 bases are TGTGCCAGCAGCTTTGGTTTCGGGGCTGGGGCCAACGTCCTGACTTTC. Translated, it gives CASSFGFGAGANVLTF.

The rearrangement links TRBV5-1 to TRBJ1-4; no clear D gene. This CDR3 spans 14 amino acids. Trimming stripped 2 bases from V and 11 bases from J, with 16 bases between. The germline CDR1 and CDR2 sequences are SGHRS and YFSETQ. CDR3 nucleotides: TGCGCCAGCAGCTTAATAAGGAGGTTTCGGAAACTGTTTTTT. Its protein is CASSLIRRFRKLFF.

This chain connects TRBV28 to TRBJ2-6; TRBD1 matches at 8 bases. Germline trimming cut 6 bases from V and 2 bases from J; bases unmatched to any gene: 3. This CDR3 is 15 amino acids long. Germline assignment: CDR1 MDHEN and CDR2 SYDVKM. CDR3 residues: CASRGQAAGANVLTF. The CDR3 DNA reads as TGTGCCAGCAGGGGACAGGCAGCTGGGGCCAACGTCCTGACTTTC.

The chain employs TRBV29-1 and TRBJ2-7, with TRBD1 identical over 9 bases. The V and J ends lost 6 bases and 6 bases, in that order; junction bases with no gene match: 9. The germline V gene encodes CDR1 SQVTM and CDR2 ANQGSEA. CDR3 length: 13 residues. Here the CDR3 DNA reads TGCAGCGTCCCGGGACAGGGAACTCTCGAGCAGTACTTC. It codes for CSVPGQGTLEQYF.

This clone was detected once. The genes are TRBV27 and TRBJ1-2; 11 bases are shared with TRBD1. The germline V gene has CDR1 MNHEY and CDR2 SMNVEV (reference sequence). This CDR3 has 18 amino acids. V lost 5 bases and J lost 5; bases outside the gene matches: 16. CDR3 sequence reads: CASSPLGRTGGAGYGYTF. The CDR3 DNA reads as TGTGCCAGCAGTCCTCTGGGGCGGACAGGGGGCGCTGGGTATGGCTACACCTTC.

The chain employs TRBV7-2 and TRBJ2-5; tentative D call: TRBD1 (9 bases). The CDR3 consists of 17 residues. Trimming pared 1 base from V and 5 bases from J, leaving 20 bases between. CDR1 is SGHTA, CDR2 FQGNSA, per germline. The CDR3 is CASSLVSGTGLRETQYF. The CDR3 DNA sequence: TGTGCCAGCAGCTTAGTTAGCGGGACAGGGTTACGGGAGACCCAGTACTTC. The full variable domain, in which reference TRBV7-2 and TRBJ2-5 provide the parts outside the CDR3, is GAGVSQSPSNKVTEKGKDVELRCDPISGHTALYWYRQSLGQGLEFLIYFQGNSAPDKSGLPSDRFSAERTGGSVSTLTIQRTQQEDSAVYLCASSLVSGTGLRETQYFGPGTRLLVL.

This rearrangement joins TRBV4-1 to TRBJ2-3; 12 nucleotides line up with TRBD2. Germline CDR1 MGHRA, CDR2 YSYEKL. The trim removed 2 bases at V and 0 bases at J, leaving 0 bases unmatched. This CDR3 comprises 16 residues. Written as DNA, the CDR3 is TGCGCCAGCAGCCAACTAGCGGGAGGGAGCACAGATACGCAGTATTTT. This sequence encodes CASSQLAGGSTDTQYF.

The V and J genes are TRBV7-3 and TRBJ2-5, with D maybe TRBD1 (5 bases). This CDR3 is 14 amino acids long. The germline V gene has CDR1 SGHTA and CDR2 FQGTGA. The V gene lost 2 bases and the J gene lost 1 base, with 8 bases spanning the gap. The CDR3 DNA sequence: TGTGCCAGCAGCTTAGGGGCAGCCCAAGAGACCCAGTACTTC. As protein: CASSLGAAQETQYF.

The chain recombines TRBV28 with TRBJ1-6; a weak D match, TRBD1 (6 bases). Germline V gives CDR1 MDHEN, CDR2 SYDVKM. The CDR3 has 14 amino acids. V was pared by 7 bases and J by 7 bases, with 14 bases between. CDR3 protein: CASMKSQGNSPLHF. The CDR3 nucleotides are TGTGCCAGCATGAAGTCACAGGGCAATTCACCCCTCCACTTT.

This sequence joins TRBV7-2 and TRBJ1-2; maybe TRBD1 (5 bases). The length of the CDR3 is 14 residues. Trimming took 5 bases from V and 3 from J, leaving 13 bases between them. In germline, CDR1 is SGHTA, CDR2 FQGNSA. In DNA, the CDR3 is TGTGCCAGCAGCCCCTCGGGGGGAGACTATGGCTACACCTTC. Protein sequence: CASSPSGGDYGYTF.

This chain joins TRBV9 and TRBJ1-3; D ambiguous. V was pared by 3 bases and J by 0 bases, with 10 bases between. Germline V gene data show CDR1 as SGDLS and CDR2 as YYNGEE. CDR3 size: 15 residues. The CDR3 is CASSAEAFSGNTIYF. The CDR3 nucleotides read TGTGCCAGCAGCGCCGAAGCTTTCTCTGGAAACACCATATATTTT.

V and J are TRBV2 and TRBJ1-2; D unresolved. Germline-derived CDR1 and CDR2 are SNHLY and FYNNEI. Deletions cut 3 bases from V and 0 bases from J, with 5 bases between. CDR3 length: 13 residues. In DNA form, the CDR3 reads TGTGCCAGCAGTGAGCACACTAACTATGGCTACACCTTC. This sequence encodes CASSEHTNYGYTF.

This chain connects TRBV2 to TRBJ2-1; TRBD2 aligns across 11 bases. Germline V CDR1 and CDR2: SNHLY, FYNNEI. The J segment lost 7 bases and the V segment lost 6 bases, leaving 5 bases of the junction unmatched. The CDR3 is 14 residues long. The CDR3 coding sequence is TGTGCCAGCAGGGGACTAGCGGAATTTAATGAGCAGTTCTTC. It translates to CASRGLAEFNEQFF.

The rearrangement uses TRBV28 and TRBJ2-5; 7 bases are shared with TRBD1. The CDR3 has 12 residues. Germline V gives CDR1 MDHEN, CDR2 SYDVKM. V was pared by 5 bases and J by 5 bases, with 2 bases of the junction left unmatched. This CDR3 reads CASSGRGETQYF. As DNA, the CDR3 is TGTGCCAGCAGTGGCAGGGGGGAGACCCAGTACTTC.

V is TRBV2 and J is TRBJ2-1; possibly TRBD2 for D (7 bases). This CDR3 contains 15 residues. Trimming cost V 8 bases and J 2 bases, with 16 bases left between them. Looked up from germline, CDR1 is SNHLY and CDR2 is FYNNEI. CDR3 sequence: CASREGGNPYNEQFF. CDR3 coding DNA: TGTGCCAGCCGCGAGGGGGGGAACCCCTACAATGAGCAGTTCTTC.

The chain combines TRBV5-4 with TRBJ2-4; 8 positions match TRBD2. The J segment lost 5 bases and the V segment lost 3 bases, leaving 7 bases of the junction unmatched. The germline CDR1 and CDR2 sequences are SGHNT and YYREEE (reference sequence). This CDR3 contains 15 residues. The CDR3 loop reads CASSSPVAGQNIQYF. Here the CDR3 DNA reads TGTGCCAGCAGCTCTCCCGTAGCGGGACAAAACATTCAGTACTTC.